This TCR beta chain comes out of a study of T cell responses to AZD1222 COVID-19 vaccine. Study-level results: Increases in Spike-specific TCR breadth and depth were seen after two AZD1222 doses. Repertoire sampling occurred only after the peak T cell response. Donors in the cohort were predominantly white British and more often female, and clonal diversity was possibly underestimated.

Sequencing was performed with immunoSEQ multiplex PCR; in TCRdb, only in-frame clones are kept and a portion is missing. This repertoire includes 150,000 or so clones. For this clone: Its cognate antigen is unknown.

The CDR3 runs to 15 residues. Between the trimmed V and J ends, which lost 5 bases and 0 bases, there was a span of 11 bases. The germline gives CDR1 SGHNT, CDR2 YENEEA. The chain links TRBV11-3 to TRBJ1-3; TRBD1 is a possible D gene (5 bases). Sequenced input: peripheral blood. The TCR was taken from an adult in good health. CDR3 protein: CASSRDGSSGNTIYF. The CDR3 region has the DNA TGTGCCAGCAGCCGGGACGGTAGCTCTGGAAACACCATATATTTT.